This T cell receptor (beta chain) was sequenced for a study of OX40 agonist ivuxolimab in advanced cancers. Sequencing was performed with immunoSEQ multiplex PCR; in TCRdb, only in-frame clones are kept and a portion is missing. The table has about 72,000 clones, around 90% seen once; the top ten hold about 1.3%. The CDR3 is made up of 14 amino acids. Trimming removed 4 bases from V and 0 bases from J, with 9 bases in between. The germline V gene has CDR1 SGHRS and CDR2 YFSETQ. The clonotype comes from an adult with an advanced solid tumor such as melanoma, head and neck, liver or kidney cancer. The V gene is TRBV5-1, the J gene TRBJ2-3; a possible D gene is TRBD2 (6 bases). The sequencing here drew on CD4+ or CD8+ T cells sorted from blood, taken in a trial of the OX40 agonist ivuxolimab. For the CDR3, the DNA is TGCGCCAGCAGCCGGGGGAGCAGCACAGATACGCAGTATTTT. Its protein product is CASSRGSSTDTQYF.